This T cell receptor beta chain was captured by sequencing in a study of T cell responses to AZD1222 COVID-19 vaccine. Some clones are missing from TCRdb's copy, which holds only in-frame ones; the method was immunoSEQ multiplex PCR. The data contain about 110,000 clones, 88% of them singletons. Of note for this clone: Its antigen is currently unknown.

Germline V gene data show CDR1 as DFQATT and CDR2 as SNEGSKA (reference sequence). V was trimmed by 3 bases and J by 7 bases, leaving 18 bases between them. CDR3 length: 14 amino acids. Whole-study results and caveats: Compared with day 0, the breadth and depth of the Spike-specific TCR repertoire rose significantly after two doses of AZD1222.

The sample here was peripheral blood, taken on day 0 of AZD1222 vaccination. The chain links TRBV20-1 to TRBJ1-2; possible D gene TRBD1, 6 bases. The origin of this receptor is an adult in good health. The CDR3 coding sequence is TGCAGTGCTAGTTTAGTCGGGGGCCGTTCTGGCTACACCTTC. It is translated as CSASLVGGRSGYTF.